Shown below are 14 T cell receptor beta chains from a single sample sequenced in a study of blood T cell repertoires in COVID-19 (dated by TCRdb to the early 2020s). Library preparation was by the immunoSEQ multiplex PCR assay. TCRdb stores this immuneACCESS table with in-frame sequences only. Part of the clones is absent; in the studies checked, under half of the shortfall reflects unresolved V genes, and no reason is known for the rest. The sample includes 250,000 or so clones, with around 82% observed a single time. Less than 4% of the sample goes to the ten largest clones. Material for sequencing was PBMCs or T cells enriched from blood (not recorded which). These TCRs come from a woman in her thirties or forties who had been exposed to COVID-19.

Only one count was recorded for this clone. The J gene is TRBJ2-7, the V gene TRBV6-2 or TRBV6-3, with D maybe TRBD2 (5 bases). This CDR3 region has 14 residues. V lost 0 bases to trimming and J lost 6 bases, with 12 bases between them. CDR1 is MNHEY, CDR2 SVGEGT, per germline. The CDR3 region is CASSYSMAGSEQYF. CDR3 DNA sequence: TGTGCCAGCAGTTACTCGATGGCGGGCTCCGAGCAGTACTTC.

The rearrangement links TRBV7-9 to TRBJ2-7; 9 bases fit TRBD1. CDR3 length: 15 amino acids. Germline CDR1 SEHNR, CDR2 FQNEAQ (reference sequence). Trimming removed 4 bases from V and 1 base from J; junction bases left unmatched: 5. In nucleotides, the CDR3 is TGTGCCAGCAGCTCTCCGGGACAGGGATCCTACGAGCAGTACTTC. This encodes CASSSPGQGSYEQYF. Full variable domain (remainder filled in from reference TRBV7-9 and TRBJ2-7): DTGVSQNPRHKITKRGQNVTFRCDPISEHNRLYWYRQTLGQGPEFLTYFQNEAQLEKSRLLSDRFSAERPKGSFSTLEIQRTEQGDSAMYLCASSSPGQGSYEQYFGPGTRLTVT.

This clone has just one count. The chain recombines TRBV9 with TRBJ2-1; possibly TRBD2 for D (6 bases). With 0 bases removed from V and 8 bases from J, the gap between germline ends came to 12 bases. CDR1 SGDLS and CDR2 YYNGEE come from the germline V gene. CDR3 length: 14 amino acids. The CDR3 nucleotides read TGTGCCAGCAGCGTAGAGGCGGGGAGCGATGAGCAGTTCTTC. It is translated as CASSVEAGSDEQFF.

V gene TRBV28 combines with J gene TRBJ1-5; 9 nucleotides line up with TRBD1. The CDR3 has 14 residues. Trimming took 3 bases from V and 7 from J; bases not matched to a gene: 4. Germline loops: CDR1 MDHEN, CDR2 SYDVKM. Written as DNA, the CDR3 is TGTGCCAGCAGTTTGGGACAGGGAGAACAGCCCCAGCATTTT. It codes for CASSLGQGEQPQHF.

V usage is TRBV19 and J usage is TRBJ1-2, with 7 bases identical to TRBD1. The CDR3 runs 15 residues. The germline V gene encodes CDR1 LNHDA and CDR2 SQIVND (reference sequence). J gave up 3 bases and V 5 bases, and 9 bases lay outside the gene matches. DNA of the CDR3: TGTGCCAGTAGTCCTTCGACAGGGTACCACTATGGCTACACCTTC. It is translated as CASSPSTGYHYGYTF.

CDR3 loop: CAISAGTGGSRQPQHF. The CDR3 DNA reads as TGTGCCATCAGTGCTGGGACAGGGGGCTCCCGACAGCCCCAGCATTTT. The J gene is TRBJ1-5, the V gene TRBV10-3; 12 nucleotides align to TRBD1. Germline-derived CDR1 and CDR2 are ENHRY and SYGVKD. This CDR3 contains 16 residues. The ends lost 4 bases at V and 7 bases at J; junction bases unmatched: 8.

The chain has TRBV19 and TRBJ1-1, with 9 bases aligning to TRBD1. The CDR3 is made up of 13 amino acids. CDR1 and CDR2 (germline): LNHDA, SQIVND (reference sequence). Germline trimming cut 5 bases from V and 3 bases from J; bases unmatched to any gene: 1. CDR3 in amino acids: CASSWTGDTEAFF. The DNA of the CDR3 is TGTGCCAGTAGTTGGACAGGGGACACTGAAGCTTTCTTT.

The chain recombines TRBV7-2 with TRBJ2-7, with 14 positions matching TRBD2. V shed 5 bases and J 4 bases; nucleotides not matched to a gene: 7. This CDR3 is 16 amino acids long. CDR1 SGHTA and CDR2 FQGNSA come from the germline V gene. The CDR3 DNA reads TGTGCCAGCAGCCCTACGACTAGCGGGGGGGCATACGAGCAGTACTTC. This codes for CASSPTTSGGAYEQYF.

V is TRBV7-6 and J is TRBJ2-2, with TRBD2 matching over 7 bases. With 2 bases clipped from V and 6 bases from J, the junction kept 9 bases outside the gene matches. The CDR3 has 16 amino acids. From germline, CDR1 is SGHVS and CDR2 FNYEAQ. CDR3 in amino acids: CASSLRSGANAGELFF. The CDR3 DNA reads TGTGCCAGCAGCTTAAGGAGCGGGGCGAATGCCGGGGAGCTGTTTTTT.

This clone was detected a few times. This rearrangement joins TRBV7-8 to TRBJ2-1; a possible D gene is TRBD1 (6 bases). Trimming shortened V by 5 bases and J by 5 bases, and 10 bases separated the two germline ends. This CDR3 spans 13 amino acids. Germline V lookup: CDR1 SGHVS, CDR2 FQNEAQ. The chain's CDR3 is CASSPQGNNEQFF. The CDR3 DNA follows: TGTGCCAGCAGCCCGCAGGGGAACAATGAGCAGTTCTTC. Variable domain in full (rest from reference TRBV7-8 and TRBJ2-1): GAGVSQSPRYKVAKRGQDVALRCDPISGHVSLFWYQQALGQGPEFLTYFQNEAQLDKSGLPSDRFFAERPEGSVSTLKIQRTQQEDSAVYLCASSPQGNNEQFFGPGTRLTVL.

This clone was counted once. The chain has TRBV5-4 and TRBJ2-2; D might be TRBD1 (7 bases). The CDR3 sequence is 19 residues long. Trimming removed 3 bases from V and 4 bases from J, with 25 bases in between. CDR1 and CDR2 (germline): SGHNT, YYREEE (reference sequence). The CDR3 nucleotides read TGTGCCAGCAGCTCGGCTCGCGGGACAGTTAAAACGGCCACCGGGGAGCTGTTTTTT. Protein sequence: CASSSARGTVKTATGELFF.

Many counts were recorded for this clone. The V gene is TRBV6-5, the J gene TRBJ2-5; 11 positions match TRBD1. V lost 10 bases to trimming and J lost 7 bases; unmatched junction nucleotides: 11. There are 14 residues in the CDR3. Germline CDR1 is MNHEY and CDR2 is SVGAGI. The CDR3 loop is CATLDRGRLGTQYF. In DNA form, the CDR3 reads TGTGCCACCTTGGACAGGGGGCGCCTAGGGACCCAGTACTTC.

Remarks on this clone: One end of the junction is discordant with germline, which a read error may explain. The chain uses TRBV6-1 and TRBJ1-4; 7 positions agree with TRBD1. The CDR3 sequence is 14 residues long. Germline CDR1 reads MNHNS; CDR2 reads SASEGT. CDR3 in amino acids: CASRDRAVNEKLFF. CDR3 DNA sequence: TGTGCCAGCCGTGACAGGGCGGTTAATGAAAAACTGTTTTTT.

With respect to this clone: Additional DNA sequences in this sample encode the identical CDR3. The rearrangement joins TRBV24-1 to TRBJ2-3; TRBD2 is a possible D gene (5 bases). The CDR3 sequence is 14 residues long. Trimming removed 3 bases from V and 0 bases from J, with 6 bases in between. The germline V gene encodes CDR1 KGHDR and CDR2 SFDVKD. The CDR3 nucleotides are TGTGCCACCAGTGATCCGGGAAGCACAGATACGCAGTATTTT. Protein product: CATSDPGSTDTQYF.